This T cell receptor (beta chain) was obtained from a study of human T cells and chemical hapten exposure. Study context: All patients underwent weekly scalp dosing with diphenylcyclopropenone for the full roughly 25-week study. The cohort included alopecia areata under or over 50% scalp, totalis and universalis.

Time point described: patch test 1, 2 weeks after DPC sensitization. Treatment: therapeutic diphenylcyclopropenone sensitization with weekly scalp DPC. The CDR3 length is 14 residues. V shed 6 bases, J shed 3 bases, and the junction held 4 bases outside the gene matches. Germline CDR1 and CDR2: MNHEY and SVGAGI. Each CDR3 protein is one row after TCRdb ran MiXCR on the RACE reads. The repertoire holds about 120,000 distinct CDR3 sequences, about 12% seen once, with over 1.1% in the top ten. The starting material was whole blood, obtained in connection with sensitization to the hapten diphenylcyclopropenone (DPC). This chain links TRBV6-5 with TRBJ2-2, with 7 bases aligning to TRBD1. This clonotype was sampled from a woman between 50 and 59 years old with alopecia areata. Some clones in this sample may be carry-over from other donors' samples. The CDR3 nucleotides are TGTGCCAGCAGAACACAGGGGTACACCGGGGAGCTGTTTTTT. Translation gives CASRTQGYTGELFF.